What follows is one TCR beta chain and its context. Its cognate antigen has yet to be identified. No base qualities exist here, and no much larger clone lies one base off it. This sample was taken from a study of T-cell memory formation after mild COVID-19 (dated by TCRdb to about 2021). As for the study more broadly: Most TCR sequence clusters were specific to one of the two donors. Longitudinal TCRalpha and TCRbeta repertoire sequencing tracked T-cell clones expanding and contracting after mild COVID-19 in a couple of donors. Two young, previously healthy adult volunteers made up the cohort, one male and one female. Beyond this particular receptor, the publication reports: Clones that contracted from day 15 to 85 showed balanced CD4/CD8 phenotypes, whereas a second wave of clones that expanded from day 15 to 37 leaned towards CD4+. The detection of some responding clones in pre-infection memory suggests that pre-existing cross-reactive memory T cells joined the SARS-CoV-2 response. Contracting CD4+ clones turned up mainly in the CM and EM memory subsets, whereas EMRA was where CD8+ clones were enriched. SARS-CoV-2 specificity was not confirmed for the second-wave clones peaking on day 37. The study covered only a couple of mild cases, and larger cohorts including severe cases with pre-infection samples were considered necessary.

The CDR1 and CDR2 encoded by the germline V gene (reference sequence) are LNHDA and SQIVND. V loses 6 bases, J loses 6 bases, and the germline ends lie 12 bases apart. Including cysteine and phenylalanine, the CDR3 has 13 amino acids. Solely the CDR3 DNA is kept, with 39 bases framed from the first base. The sample was run on an Illumina NovaSeq 6000. cDNA libraries for TCRalpha and TCRbeta were prepared by 5'RACE using constant-segment primers, with sample barcodes and unique molecular identifiers added. Trizol reagent was used to extract RNA from every sample. Library amplification was performed in two PCR steps, and a second sample barcode and Illumina TruSeq adapters were introduced in the second step. Sequencing of libraries was performed on an Illumina NovaSeq with 2 x 150 bp paired-end reads. As for the original processing: Reads were demultiplexed and collapsed into UMI-guided consensus sequences with migec v1.2.7. Using mixcr v2.1.11, UMI consensuses were aligned to TRA and TRB V and J templates and then assembled into clonotypes. A clonotype was counted as expanded or contracted only if both edgeR and NoisET called the change significant, with noise models trained on biological replicates. For edgeR calls, a false discovery rate-adjusted p below 0.01 and a log2 fold-change threshold of 1 were applied. As an exploratory analysis of dynamics, PCA with hierarchical clustering was applied to max-normalized trajectories of the 1000 most abundant clonotypes. Separately sequenced CD4+ and CD8+ repertoires were used to assign the CD4 or CD8 phenotype of responding clones. The public reads were quality trimmed at Q25 with fastp and then assembled into clones with MiXCR by TCRdb, keeping productive beta chains. Merged by CDR3 protein, the rows form single entries marked with the most common genes and DNA. TCRdb assigned the V and J calls; the authors' analysis was not used. The sample profile shows 300,000 to 400,000 distinct CDR3 sequences; 25% to 30% of them were found once. In total, the top ten clones hold less than 15% of the sample.

PBMCs were isolated by Ficoll-Paque density gradient centrifugation. The V gene is TRBV19 and the J gene is TRBJ2-1, with TRBD2 perhaps the D gene, on 6 matching bases. This sequence originates from an adult woman who had mild COVID-19 (a few samples of this study predate the infection). The sample titles of this study are shuffled in the database, so cell type and time point are left out; the donor was told from shared clones. The sequenced sample was PBMCs or a T cell subset sorted from them (not recorded which). The DNA is TGTGCCAGTAGGGACCGGGAGCCCAATGAGCAGTTCTTC. The translation is CASRDREPNEQFF. The variable domain in full, with residues beyond the CDR3 obtained from the reference TRBV19 and TRBJ2-1 genes, is DGGITQSPKYLFRKEGQNVTLSCEQNLNHDAMYWYRQDPGQGLRLIYYSQIVNDFQKGDIAEGYSVSREKKESFPLTVTSAQKNPTAFYLCASRDREPNEQFFGPGTRLTVL.